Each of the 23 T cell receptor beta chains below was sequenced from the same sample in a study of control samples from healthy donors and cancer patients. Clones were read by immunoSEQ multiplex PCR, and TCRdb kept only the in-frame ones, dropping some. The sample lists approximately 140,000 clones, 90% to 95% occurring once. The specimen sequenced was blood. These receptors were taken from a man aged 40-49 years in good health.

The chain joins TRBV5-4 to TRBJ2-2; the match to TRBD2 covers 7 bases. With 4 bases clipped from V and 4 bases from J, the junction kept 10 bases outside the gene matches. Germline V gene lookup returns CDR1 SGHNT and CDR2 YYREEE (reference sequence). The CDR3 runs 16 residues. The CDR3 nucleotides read TGTGCCAGCAGCCCCCAGGCGGGAGCGGGCACCGGGGAGCTGTTTTTT. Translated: CASSPQAGAGTGELFF.

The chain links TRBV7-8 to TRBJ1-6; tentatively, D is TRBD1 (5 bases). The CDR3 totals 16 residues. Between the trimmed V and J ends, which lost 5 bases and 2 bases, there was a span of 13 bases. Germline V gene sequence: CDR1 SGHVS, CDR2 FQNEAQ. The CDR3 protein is CASSRYSQAYNSPLHF. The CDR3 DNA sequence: TGTGCCAGCAGCAGATACTCACAGGCCTATAATTCACCCCTCCACTTT.

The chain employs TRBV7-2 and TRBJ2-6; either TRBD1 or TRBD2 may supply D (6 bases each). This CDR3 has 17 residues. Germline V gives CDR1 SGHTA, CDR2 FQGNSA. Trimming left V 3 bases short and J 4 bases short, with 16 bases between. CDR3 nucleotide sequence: TGTGCCAGCAGCTTTAACGGTCCGGGGGCCGGGGCCAACGTCCTGACTTTC. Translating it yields CASSFNGPGAGANVLTF.

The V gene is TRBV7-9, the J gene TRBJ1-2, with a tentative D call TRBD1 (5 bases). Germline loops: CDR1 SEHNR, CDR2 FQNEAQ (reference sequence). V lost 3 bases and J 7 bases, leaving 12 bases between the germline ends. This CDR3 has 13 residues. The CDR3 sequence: CASSFNAGSGYTF. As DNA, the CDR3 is TGTGCCAGCAGCTTTAATGCAGGGTCTGGCTACACCTTC.

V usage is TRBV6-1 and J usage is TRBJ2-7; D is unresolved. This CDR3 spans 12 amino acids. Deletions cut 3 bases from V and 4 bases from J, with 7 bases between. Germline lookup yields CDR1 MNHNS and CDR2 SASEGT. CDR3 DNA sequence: TGTGCCAGCAGTGAGTCCAGATACGAGCAGTACTTC. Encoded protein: CASSESRYEQYF.

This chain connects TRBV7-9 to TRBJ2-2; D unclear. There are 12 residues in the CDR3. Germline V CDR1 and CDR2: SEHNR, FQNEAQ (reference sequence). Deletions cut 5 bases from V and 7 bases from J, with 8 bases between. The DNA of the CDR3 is TGTGCCAGCAGCCCCGACGTCGGGGAGCTGTTTTTT. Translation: CASSPDVGELFF. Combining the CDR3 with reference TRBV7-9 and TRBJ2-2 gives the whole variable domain DTGVSQNPRHKITKRGQNVTFRCDPISEHNRLYWYRQTLGQGPEFLTYFQNEAQLEKSRLLSDRFSAERPKGSFSTLEIQRTEQGDSAMYLCASSPDVGELFFGEGSRLTVL.

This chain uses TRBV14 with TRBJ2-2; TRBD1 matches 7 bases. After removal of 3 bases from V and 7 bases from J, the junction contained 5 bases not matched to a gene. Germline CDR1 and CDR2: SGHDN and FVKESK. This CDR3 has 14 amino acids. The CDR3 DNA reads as TGTGCCAGCAGCCACACTGGACAGGTCGGGGAGCTGTTTTTT. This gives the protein CASSHTGQVGELFF.

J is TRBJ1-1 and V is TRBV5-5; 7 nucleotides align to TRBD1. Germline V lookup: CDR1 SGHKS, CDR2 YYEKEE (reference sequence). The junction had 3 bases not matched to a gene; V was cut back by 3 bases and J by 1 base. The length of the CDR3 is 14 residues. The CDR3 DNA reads TGTGCCAGCAGCTGGACAGGAGGGAACACTGAAGCTTTCTTT. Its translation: CASSWTGGNTEAFF.

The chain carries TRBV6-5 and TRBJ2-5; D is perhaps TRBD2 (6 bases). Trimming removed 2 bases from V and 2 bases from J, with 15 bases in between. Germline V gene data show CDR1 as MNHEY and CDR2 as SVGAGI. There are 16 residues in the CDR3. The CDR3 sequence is CASSYGGVGGQETQYF. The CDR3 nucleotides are TGTGCCAGCAGTTACGGCGGGGTGGGTGGACAAGAGACCCAGTACTTC.

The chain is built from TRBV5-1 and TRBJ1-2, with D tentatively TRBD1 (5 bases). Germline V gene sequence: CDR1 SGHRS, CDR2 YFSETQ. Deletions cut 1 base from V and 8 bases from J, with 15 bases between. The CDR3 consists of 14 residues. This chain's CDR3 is CASSLRGLTGGYTF. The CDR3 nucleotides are TGCGCCAGCAGCTTGAGGGGATTAACGGGAGGCTACACCTTC.

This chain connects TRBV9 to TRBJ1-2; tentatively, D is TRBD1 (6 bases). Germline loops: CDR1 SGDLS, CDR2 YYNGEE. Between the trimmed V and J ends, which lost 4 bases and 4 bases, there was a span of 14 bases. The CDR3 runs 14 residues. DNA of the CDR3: TGTGCCAGCAGCCCGGACAGATCGTTCTATGGCTACACCTTC. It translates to CASSPDRSFYGYTF.

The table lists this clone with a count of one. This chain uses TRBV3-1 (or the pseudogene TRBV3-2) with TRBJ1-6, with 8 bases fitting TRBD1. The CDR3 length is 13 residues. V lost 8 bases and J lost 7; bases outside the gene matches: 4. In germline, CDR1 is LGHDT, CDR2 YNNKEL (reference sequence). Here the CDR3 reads CASHRGRNSPLHF. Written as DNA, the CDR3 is TGTGCCAGCCACAGGGGGAGGAATTCACCCCTCCACTTT.

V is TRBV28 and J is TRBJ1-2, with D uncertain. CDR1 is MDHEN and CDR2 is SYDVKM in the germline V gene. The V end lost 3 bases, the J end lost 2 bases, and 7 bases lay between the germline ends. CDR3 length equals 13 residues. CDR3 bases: TGTGCCAGCAGTTTGCCCGCAAACTATGGCTACACCTTC. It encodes CASSLPANYGYTF.

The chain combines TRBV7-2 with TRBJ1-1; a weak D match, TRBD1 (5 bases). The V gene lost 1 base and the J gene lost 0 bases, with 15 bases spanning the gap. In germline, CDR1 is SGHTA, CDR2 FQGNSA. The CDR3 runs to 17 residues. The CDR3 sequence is CASSLELTGLMNTEAFF. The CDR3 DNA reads TGTGCCAGCAGCTTAGAGCTCACGGGACTCATGAACACTGAAGCTTTCTTT. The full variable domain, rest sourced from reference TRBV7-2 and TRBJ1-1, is GAGVSQSPSNKVTEKGKDVELRCDPISGHTALYWYRQSLGQGLEFLIYFQGNSAPDKSGLPSDRFSAERTGGSVSTLTIQRTQQEDSAVYLCASSLELTGLMNTEAFFGQGTRLTVV.

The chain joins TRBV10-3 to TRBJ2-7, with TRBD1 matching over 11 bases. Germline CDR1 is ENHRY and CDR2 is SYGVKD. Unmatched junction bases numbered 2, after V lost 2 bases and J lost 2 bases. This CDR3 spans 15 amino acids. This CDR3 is CAISEPGQGAYEQYF. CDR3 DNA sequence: TGTGCCATCAGTGAGCCGGGACAGGGGGCCTACGAGCAGTACTTC.

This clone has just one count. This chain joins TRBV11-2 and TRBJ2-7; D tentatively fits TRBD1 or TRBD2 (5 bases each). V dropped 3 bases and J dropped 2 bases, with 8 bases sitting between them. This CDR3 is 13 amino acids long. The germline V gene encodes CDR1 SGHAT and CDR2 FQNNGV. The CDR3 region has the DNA TGTGCCAGCAGCTTGGGGGTAACCTACGAGCAGTACTTC. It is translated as CASSLGVTYEQYF.

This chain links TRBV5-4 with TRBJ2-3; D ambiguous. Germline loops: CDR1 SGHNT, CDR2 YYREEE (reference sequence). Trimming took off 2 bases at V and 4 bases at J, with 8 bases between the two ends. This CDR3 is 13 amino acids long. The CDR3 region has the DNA TGTGCCAGCAGCTTTAAGGGATCAGATACGCAGTATTTT. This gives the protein CASSFKGSDTQYF.

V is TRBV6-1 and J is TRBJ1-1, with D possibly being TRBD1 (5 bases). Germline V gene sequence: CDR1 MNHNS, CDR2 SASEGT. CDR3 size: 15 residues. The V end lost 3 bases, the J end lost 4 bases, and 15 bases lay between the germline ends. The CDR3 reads CASSDHRSEGTEAFF. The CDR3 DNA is TGTGCCAGCAGTGACCACAGGAGCGAGGGCACTGAAGCTTTCTTT.

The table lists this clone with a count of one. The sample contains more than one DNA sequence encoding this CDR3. Here the CDR3 reads CASSYEGMNTEAFF. DNA for the CDR3: TGTGCCAGCAGTTACGAGGGCATGAACACTGAAGCTTTCTTT. This sequence joins TRBV6-5 and TRBJ1-1, with D unresolved. V was clipped by 2 bases and J by 0 bases, with 7 bases between them. The CDR3 has 14 residues. CDR1 and CDR2 (germline): MNHEY, SVGAGI.

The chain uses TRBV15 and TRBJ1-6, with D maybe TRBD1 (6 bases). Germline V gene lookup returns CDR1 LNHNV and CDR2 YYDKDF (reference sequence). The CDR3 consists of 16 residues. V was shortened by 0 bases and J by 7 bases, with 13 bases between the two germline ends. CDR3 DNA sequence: TGTGCCACCAGCAGAGATCGGCCAGGGGTGAATTCACCCCTCCACTTT. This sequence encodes CATSRDRPGVNSPLHF.

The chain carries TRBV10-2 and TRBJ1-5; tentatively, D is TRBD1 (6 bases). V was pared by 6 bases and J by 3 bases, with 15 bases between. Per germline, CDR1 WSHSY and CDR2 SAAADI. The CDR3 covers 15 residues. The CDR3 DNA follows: TGCGCCAGCAGGGACAGTTCCCTCGACAATCAGCCCCAGCATTTT. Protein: CASRDSSLDNQPQHF.

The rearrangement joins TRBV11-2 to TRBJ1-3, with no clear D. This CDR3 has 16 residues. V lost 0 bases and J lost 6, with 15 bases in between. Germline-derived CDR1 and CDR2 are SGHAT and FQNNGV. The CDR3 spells CASSLDYSGPVNTIYF. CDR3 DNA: TGTGCCAGCAGCTTAGATTATTCAGGCCCGGTAAACACCATATATTTT.

The CDR3 protein is CASSYSRDSSYEQYF. The DNA of the CDR3 is TGTGCCAGCAGTTATTCCCGGGACAGCTCCTACGAGCAGTACTTC. The V call is TRBV6-5, the J call TRBJ2-7; 7 bases agree with TRBD1. Germline assignment: CDR1 MNHEY and CDR2 SVGAGI. The CDR3 length is 15 residues. Unmatched junction bases numbered 5, after V lost 3 bases and J lost 0 bases.